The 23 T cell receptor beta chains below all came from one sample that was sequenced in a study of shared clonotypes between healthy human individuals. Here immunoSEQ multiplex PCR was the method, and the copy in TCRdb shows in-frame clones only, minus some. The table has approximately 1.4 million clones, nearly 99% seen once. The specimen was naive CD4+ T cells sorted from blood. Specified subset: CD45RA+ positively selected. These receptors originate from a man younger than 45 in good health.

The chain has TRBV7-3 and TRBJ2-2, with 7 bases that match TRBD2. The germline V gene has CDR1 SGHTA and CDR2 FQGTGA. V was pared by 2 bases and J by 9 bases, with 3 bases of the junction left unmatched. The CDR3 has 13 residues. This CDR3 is CASSLPGRRELFF. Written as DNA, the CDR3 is TGTGCCAGCAGCTTACCCGGGAGGAGGGAGCTGTTTTTT.

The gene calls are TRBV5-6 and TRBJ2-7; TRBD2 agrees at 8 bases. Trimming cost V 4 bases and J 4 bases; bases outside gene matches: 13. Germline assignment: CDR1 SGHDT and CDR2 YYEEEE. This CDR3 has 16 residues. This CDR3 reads CASSQGPPGGRYEQYF. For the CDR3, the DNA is TGTGCCAGCAGCCAGGGTCCACCGGGAGGGCGGTACGAGCAGTACTTC.

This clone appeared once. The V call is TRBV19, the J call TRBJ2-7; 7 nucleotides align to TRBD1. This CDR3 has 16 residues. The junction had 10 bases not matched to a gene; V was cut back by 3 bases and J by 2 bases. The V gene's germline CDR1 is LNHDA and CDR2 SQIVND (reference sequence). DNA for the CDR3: TGTGCCAGTAGTATGGGGGCCGGGACAGTCCCCTACGAGCAGTACTTC. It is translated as CASSMGAGTVPYEQYF.

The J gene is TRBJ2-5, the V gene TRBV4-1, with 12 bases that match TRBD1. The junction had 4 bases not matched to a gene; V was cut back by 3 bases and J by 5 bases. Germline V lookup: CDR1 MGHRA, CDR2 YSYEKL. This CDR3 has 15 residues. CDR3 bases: TGCGCCAGCAGCCAGGGGACAGGGGGCGCGGAGACCCAGTACTTC. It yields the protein CASSQGTGGAETQYF.

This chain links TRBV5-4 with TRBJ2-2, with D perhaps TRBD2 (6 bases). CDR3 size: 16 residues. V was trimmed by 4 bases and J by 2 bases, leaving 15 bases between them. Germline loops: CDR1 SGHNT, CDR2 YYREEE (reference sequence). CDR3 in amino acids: CASSHAGDSNTGELFF. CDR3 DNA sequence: TGTGCCAGCAGCCACGCCGGGGACTCTAACACCGGGGAGCTGTTTTTT.

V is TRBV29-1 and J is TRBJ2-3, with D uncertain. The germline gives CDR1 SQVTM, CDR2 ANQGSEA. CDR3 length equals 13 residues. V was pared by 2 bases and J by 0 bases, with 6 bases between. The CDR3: CSVEWLSTDTQYF. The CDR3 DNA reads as TGCAGCGTTGAATGGCTTAGCACAGATACGCAGTATTTT.

CDR3 protein: CAWSLSHTEAFF. The DNA of the CDR3 is TGTGCCTGGAGCCTAAGTCACACTGAAGCTTTCTTT. This rearrangement joins TRBV30 to TRBJ1-1, with unresolved D. This CDR3 comprises 12 residues. V gave up 3 bases and J gave up 3 bases, with 8 bases separating them. Germline CDR1 GTSNPN, CDR2 SVGIG (reference sequence).

The CDR3: CASSQRGSYEQYF. For the CDR3, the DNA is TGTGCCAGCAGCCAACGGGGCTCCTACGAGCAGTACTTC. The J gene is TRBJ2-7, the V gene TRBV14; D may be TRBD2 (5 bases). This CDR3 is built from 13 residues. CDR1 is SGHDN and CDR2 is FVKESK in the germline V gene. The germline V and J ends were trimmed by 2 bases and 0 bases, with 5 bases remaining between them.

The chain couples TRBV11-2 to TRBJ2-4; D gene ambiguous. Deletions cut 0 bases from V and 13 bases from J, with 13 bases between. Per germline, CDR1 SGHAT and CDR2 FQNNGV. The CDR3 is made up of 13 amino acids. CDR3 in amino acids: CASSLDIAKGQYF. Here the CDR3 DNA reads TGTGCCAGCAGCTTAGATATCGCCAAAGGACAGTACTTC.

For the CDR3, the DNA is TGCGCCAGCAGCCATGGGGGGGAGCGGCTTGGCTACACCTTC. It codes for CASSHGGERLGYTF. This rearrangement joins TRBV4-3 to TRBJ1-2, with D possibly matching TRBD1 (5 bases). Per the germline V gene, CDR1 is LGHNA and CDR2 is YSLEER. V lost 3 bases to trimming and J lost 7 bases, with 15 bases between them. This CDR3 contains 14 residues.

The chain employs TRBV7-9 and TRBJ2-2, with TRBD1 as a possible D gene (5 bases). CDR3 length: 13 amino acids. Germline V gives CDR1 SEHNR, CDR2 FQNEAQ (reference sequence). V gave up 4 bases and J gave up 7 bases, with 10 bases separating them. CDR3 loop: CASSSRQYGELFF. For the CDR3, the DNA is TGTGCCAGCAGCTCCCGACAGTACGGGGAGCTGTTTTTT. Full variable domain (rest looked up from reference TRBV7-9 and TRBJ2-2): DTGVSQNPRHKITKRGQNVTFRCDPISEHNRLYWYRQTLGQGPEFLTYFQNEAQLEKSRLLSDRFSAERPKGSFSTLEIQRTEQGDSAMYLCASSSRQYGELFFGEGSRLTVL.

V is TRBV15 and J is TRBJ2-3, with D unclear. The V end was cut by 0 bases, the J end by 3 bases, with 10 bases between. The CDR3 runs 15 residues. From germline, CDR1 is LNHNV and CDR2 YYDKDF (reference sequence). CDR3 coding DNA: TGTGCCACCAGCAGAGATGGTCAGTTGACAGATACGCAGTATTTT. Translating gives CATSRDGQLTDTQYF.

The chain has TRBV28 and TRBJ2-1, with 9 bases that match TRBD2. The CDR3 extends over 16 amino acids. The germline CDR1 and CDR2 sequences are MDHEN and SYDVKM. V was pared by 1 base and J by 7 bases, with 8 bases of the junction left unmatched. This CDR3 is CASSLLEREAENEQFF. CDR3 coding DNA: TGTGCCAGCAGTTTATTGGAGCGGGAGGCCGAAAATGAGCAGTTCTTC. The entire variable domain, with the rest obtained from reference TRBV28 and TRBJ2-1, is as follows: DVKVTQSSRYLVKRTGEKVFLECVQDMDHENMFWYRQDPGLGLRLIYFSYDVKMKEKGDIPEGYSVSREKKERFSLILESASTNQTSMYLCASSLLEREAENEQFFGPGTRLTVL.

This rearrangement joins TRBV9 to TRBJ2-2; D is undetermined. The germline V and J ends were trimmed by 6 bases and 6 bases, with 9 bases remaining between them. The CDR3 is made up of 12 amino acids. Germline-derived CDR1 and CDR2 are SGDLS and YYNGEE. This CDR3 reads CASTVDAGELFF. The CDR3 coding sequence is TGTGCCAGCACCGTCGACGCCGGGGAGCTGTTTTTT. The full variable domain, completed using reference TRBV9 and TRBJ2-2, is DSGVTQTPKHLITATGQRVTLRCSPRSGDLSVYWYQQSLDQGLQFLIQYYNGEERAKGNILERFSAQQFPDLHSELNLSSLELGDSALYFCASTVDAGELFFGEGSRLTVL.

The CDR3: CASRYFGEASDTQYF. The CDR3 nucleotides are TGTGCCAGCAGATATTTCGGGGAGGCCTCAGATACGCAGTATTTT. The chain couples TRBV6-5 to TRBJ2-3, with D possibly TRBD2 on 6 matching bases. V dropped 6 bases and J dropped 4 bases, with 17 bases sitting between them. The length of the CDR3 is 15 residues. In germline, CDR1 is MNHEY, CDR2 SVGAGI.

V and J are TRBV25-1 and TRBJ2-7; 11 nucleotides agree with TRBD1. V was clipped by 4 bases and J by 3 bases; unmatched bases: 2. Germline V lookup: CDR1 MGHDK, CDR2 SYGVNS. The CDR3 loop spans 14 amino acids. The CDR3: CASSGDRGVYEQYF. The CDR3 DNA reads TGTGCCAGCAGTGGGGACAGGGGGGTCTACGAGCAGTACTTC.

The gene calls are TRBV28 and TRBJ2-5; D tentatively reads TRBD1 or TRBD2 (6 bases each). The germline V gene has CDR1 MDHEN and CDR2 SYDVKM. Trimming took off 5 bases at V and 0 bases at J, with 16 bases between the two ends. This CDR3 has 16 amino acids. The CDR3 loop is CASSRPGAGHQETQYF. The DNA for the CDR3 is TGTGCCAGCAGTCGCCCGGGGGCAGGCCACCAAGAGACCCAGTACTTC.

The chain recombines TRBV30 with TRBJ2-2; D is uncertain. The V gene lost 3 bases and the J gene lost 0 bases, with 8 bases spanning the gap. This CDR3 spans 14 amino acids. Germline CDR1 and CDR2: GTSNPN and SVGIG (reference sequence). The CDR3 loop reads CAWRRAPNTGELFF. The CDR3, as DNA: TGTGCCTGGAGGAGAGCCCCGAACACCGGGGAGCTGTTTTTT.

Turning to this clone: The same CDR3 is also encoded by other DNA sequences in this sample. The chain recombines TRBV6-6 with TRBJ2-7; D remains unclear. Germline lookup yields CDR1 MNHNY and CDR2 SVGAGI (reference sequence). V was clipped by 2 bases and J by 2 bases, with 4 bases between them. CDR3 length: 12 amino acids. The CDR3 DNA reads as TGTGCCAGCAGTTACACTACCTACGAGCAGTACTTC. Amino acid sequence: CASSYTTYEQYF.

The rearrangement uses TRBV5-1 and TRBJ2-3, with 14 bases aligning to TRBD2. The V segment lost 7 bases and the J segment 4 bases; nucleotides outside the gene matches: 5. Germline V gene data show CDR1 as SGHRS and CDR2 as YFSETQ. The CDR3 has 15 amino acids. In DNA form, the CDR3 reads TGCGCCAGCTCTGAGGGACTAGCGGGAGCAGATACGCAGTATTTT. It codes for CASSEGLAGADTQYF.

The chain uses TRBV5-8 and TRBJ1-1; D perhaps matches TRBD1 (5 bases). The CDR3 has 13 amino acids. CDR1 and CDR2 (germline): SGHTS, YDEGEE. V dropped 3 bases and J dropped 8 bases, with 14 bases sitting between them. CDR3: CASSWGLLIEAFF. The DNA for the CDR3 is TGTGCCAGCAGCTGGGGACTCCTGATCGAAGCTTTCTTT. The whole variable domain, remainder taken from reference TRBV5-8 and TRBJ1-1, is EAGVTQSPTHLIKTRGQQATLRCSPISGHTSVYWYQQALGLGLQFLLWYDEGEERNRGNFPPRFSGRQFPNYSSELNVNALELEDSALYLCASSWGLLIEAFFGQGTRLTVV.

The DNA of the CDR3 is TGCGCCAGCAGCGAACTTGGTGTTCAAGGTTTCTGGACGGATAGCTCTGGGGCCAACGTCCTGACTTTC. Residues: CASSELGVQGFWTDSSGANVLTF. The chain employs TRBV5-1 and TRBJ2-6, with D unclear. Between the trimmed V and J ends, which lost 4 bases and 0 bases, there was a span of 32 bases. Per germline, CDR1 SGHRS and CDR2 YFSETQ. The CDR3 contains 23 residues.

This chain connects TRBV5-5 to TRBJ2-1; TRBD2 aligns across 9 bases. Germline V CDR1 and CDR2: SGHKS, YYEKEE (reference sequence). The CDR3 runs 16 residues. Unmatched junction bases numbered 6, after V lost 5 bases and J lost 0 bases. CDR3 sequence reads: CASRYDSGSSYNEQFF. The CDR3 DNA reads TGTGCCAGCAGATACGATAGCGGGAGCTCCTACAATGAGCAGTTCTTC.